What follows are 8 T cell receptor beta chains derived from one specimen sequenced in a study of T cells in localized non-small cell lung cancer. Measured with immunoSEQ multiplex PCR; TCRdb has only the in-frame clones, and not every one. The table records under 15,000 clones, around 84% of them present only once. The starting material was peripheral blood, obtained before any cancer treatment. All receptors derive from a male donor aged 60 or older with stage III lung adenocarcinoma.

The chain has TRBV6-1 and TRBJ2-7; TRBD1 aligns across 7 bases. V lost 9 bases, J lost 0 bases, and 11 bases stayed unmatched. The CDR3 has 15 residues. The V gene's germline CDR1 is MNHNS and CDR2 SASEGT. The CDR3 DNA is TGTGCCAGTAACAAACCGGGACAGAACTCCTACGAGCAGTACTTC. It translates to CASNKPGQNSYEQYF.

The chain joins TRBV7-9 to TRBJ2-1; D gene unclear. This CDR3 region has 13 residues. Trimming pared 4 bases from V and 4 bases from J, leaving 8 bases between. Germline CDR1 reads SEHNR; CDR2 reads FQNEAQ (reference sequence). In DNA form, the CDR3 reads TGTGCCAGCAGCTGGATCGAGTACAATGAGCAGTTCTTC. This gives the protein CASSWIEYNEQFF.

V usage is TRBV30 and J usage is TRBJ1-6, with unresolved D. CDR1 and CDR2 (germline): GTSNPN, SVGIG (reference sequence). Trimming cost V 5 bases and J 8 bases, with 22 bases left between them. The CDR3 has 16 residues. CDR3 protein: CAWAVKELYPDSPLHF. Here the CDR3 DNA reads TGTGCCTGGGCCGTCAAGGAGCTCTACCCGGATTCACCCCTCCACTTT.

The chain is built from TRBV2 and TRBJ2-4; TRBD1 might be the D (6 bases). Trimming removed 6 bases at V and 0 bases at J, with 9 bases between. Germline loops: CDR1 SNHLY, CDR2 FYNNEI. The CDR3 covers 14 residues. The CDR3 region is CASSWTVAKNIQYF. The CDR3, as DNA: TGTGCCAGCAGCTGGACAGTAGCCAAAAACATTCAGTACTTC.

This sequence joins TRBV18 and TRBJ1-2; D is perhaps TRBD1 (5 bases). The germline V and J ends were trimmed by 6 bases and 3 bases, with 23 bases remaining between them. Germline V gene data show CDR1 as KGHSH and CDR2 as LQKENI. CDR3 size: 17 residues. The DNA for the CDR3 is TGTGCCAGCTCCTCCAGGCCGACAGTTACCCCGCACTATGGCTACACCTTC. Translation gives CASSSRPTVTPHYGYTF.

V usage is TRBV27 and J usage is TRBJ2-3; D call uncertain. This CDR3 contains 11 residues. Germline V gene lookup returns CDR1 MNHEY and CDR2 SMNVEV (reference sequence). V lost 10 bases and J 6 bases, leaving 11 bases between the germline ends. For the CDR3, the DNA is TGTGCCACAAAGGTGAGGGATACGCAGTATTTT. Its protein is CATKVRDTQYF.

This rearrangement joins TRBV29-1 to TRBJ1-1; D gene unclear. Trimming stripped 4 bases from V and 1 base from J, with 13 bases between. In germline, CDR1 is SQVTM, CDR2 ANQGSEA. The CDR3 loop spans 14 amino acids. This CDR3 is CSVGWPGGNTEAFF. Written as DNA, the CDR3 is TGCAGCGTTGGGTGGCCAGGTGGGAACACTGAAGCTTTCTTT.

The rearrangement joins TRBV4-3 to TRBJ2-5, with D possibly TRBD1 on 6 matching bases. CDR1 LGHNA and CDR2 YSLEER come from the germline V gene. The V gene lost 4 bases and the J gene lost 5 bases, with 17 bases spanning the gap. The CDR3 spans 15 residues. The CDR3 DNA is TGCGCCAGCAGCCCTGAAGGACAGCCGAGGGAGACCCAGTACTTC. The encoded protein is CASSPEGQPRETQYF.